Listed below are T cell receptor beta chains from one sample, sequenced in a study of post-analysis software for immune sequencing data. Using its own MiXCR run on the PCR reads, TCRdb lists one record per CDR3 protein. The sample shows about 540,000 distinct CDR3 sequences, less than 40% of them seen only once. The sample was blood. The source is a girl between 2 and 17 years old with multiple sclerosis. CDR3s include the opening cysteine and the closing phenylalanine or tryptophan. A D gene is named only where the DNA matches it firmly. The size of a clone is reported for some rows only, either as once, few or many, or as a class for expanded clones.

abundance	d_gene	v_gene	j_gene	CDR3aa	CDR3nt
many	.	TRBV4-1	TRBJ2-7	CASSQEPGGSYEQYF	TGCGCCAGCAGCCAAGAACCAGGAGGATCCTACGAGCAGTACTTC
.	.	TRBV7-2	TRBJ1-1	CASSLTADVNTEAFF	TGTGCCAGCAGCTTAACGGCAGACGTCAACACTGAAGCTTTCTTT
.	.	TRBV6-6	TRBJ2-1	CASSAQAYNEQFF	TGTGCCAGCAGTGCCCAGGCCTACAATGAGCAGTTCTTC
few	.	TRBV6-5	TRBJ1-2	CASSLQEGVGYTF	TGTGCCAGCAGTTTACAAGAGGGGGTTGGCTACACCTTC
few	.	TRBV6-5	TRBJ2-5	CTSSYITGWSQETQYF	TGTACCAGCAGTTATATCACAGGGTGGAGCCAAGAGACCCAGTACTTC
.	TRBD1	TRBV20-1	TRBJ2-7	CSAKGQGGGREQYF	TGCAGTGCTAAAGGACAGGGGGGTGGCCGCGAGCAGTACTTC
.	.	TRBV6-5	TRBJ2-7	CASTRGTEGYEQYF	TGTGCCAGCACTAGGGGCACAGAGGGCTACGAGCAGTACTTC
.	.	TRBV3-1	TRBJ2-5	CASSQAGDREETQYF	TGTGCCAGCAGCCAAGCGGGGGATAGAGAAGAGACCCAGTACTTC
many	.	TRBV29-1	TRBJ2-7	CSVDLGSTYEQYF	TGCAGCGTTGATCTAGGTTCTACCTACGAGCAGTACTTC
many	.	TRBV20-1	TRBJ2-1	CSARPVDGYNEQFF	TGCAGTGCTAGACCGGTGGACGGATACAATGAGCAGTTCTTC
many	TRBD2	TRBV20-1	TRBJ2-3	CSASFGGAGRDTDTQYF	TGCAGTGCTAGTTTCGGGGGGGCAGGTCGGGACACAGATACGCAGTATTTT
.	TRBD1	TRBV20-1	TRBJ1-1	CSALRTGSGNTEAFF	TGCAGTGCACTTAGGACAGGATCAGGGAACACTGAAGCTTTCTTT
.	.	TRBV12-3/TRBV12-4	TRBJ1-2	CASSLYRDYTF	TGTGCCAGCAGTTTATACCGTGACTACACCTTC
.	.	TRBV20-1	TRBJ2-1	CSADRGPEQFF	TGCAGTGCTGACCGTGGGCCTGAGCAGTTCTTC
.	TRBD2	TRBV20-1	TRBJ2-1	CSARDAGGGVEQFF	TGCAGTGCTAGAGATGCGGGCGGGGGAGTTGAGCAGTTCTTC
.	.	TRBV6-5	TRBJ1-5	CASGLRGTHSNQPQHF	TGTGCCAGCGGTTTACGGGGAACACATAGCAATCAGCCCCAGCATTTT
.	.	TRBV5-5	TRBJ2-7	CASRGLDLEQYF	TGTGCCAGCAGAGGGTTGGACCTCGAGCAGTACTTC
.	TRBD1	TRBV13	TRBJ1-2	CASSFPGQGSYGYTF	TGTGCCAGCAGCTTCCCAGGACAGGGGAGCTATGGCTACACCTTC
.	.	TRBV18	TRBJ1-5	CASSPEAGNQPQHF	TGTGCCAGCTCACCAGAGGCGGGCAATCAGCCCCAGCATTTT
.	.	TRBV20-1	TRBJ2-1	CSARVHVWTANETQFF	TGCAGTGCTAGAGTACACGTGTGGACAGCCAACGAGACCCAGTTCTTC
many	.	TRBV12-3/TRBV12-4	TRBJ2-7	CASTQGVDSSYEQYF	TGTGCCAGCACCCAAGGGGTGGACAGCTCCTACGAGCAGTACTTC
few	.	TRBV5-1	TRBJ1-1	CASSLDAGRTNTEAFF	TGCGCCAGCAGCTTGGACGCGGGACGGACAAACACTGAAGCTTTCTTT
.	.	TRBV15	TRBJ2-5	CATSRGPLGGQETQYF	TGTGCCACCAGCAGGGGACCTCTGGGGGGCCAGGAGACCCAGTACTTC